Sequencing of this T cell receptor (beta chain) was carried out in a study of blood T cells in healthy people across ages. The V and J ends lost 3 bases and 8 bases respectively, with 4 bases between them. CDR1 is DFQATT, CDR2 SNEGSKA, per germline (reference sequence). CDR3 size: 9 residues. Combining a sample-barcoded 5' primer with a J-beta primer mix, a second PCR ran for roughly 7 to 12 cycles. TCRdb reprocessed the 5' RACE reads via MiXCR and lists one record per CDR3 protein. The sample lists over 1,500,000 distinct CDR3 sequences, 40% to 55% occurring once. The sequence came from a woman between 35 and 50 years old in good health. Sequenced sample: blood. The chain carries TRBV20-1 and TRBJ1-2; D gene ambiguous. The CDR3 bases are TGCAGTGCTAGGGTGGGCTACACCTTC. It translates to CSARVGYTF.